Following are 8 T cell receptor beta chains from one sample sequenced in a study of human T cells and chemical hapten exposure. The time point was: patch test 1, 2 weeks after DPC sensitization. Treatment described: therapeutic diphenylcyclopropenone sensitization with weekly scalp DPC. TCRdb independently ran MiXCR on the RACE reads; one entry per CDR3 protein. In the table there are 95,000 to 150,000 distinct CDR3 sequences, 12% to 15% of which are singletons. The sequences come from whole blood, collected in connection with sensitization to the hapten diphenylcyclopropenone (DPC). Source of these receptors: a man younger than 35 with alopecia areata. Some clones in this sample may be carry-over from other donors' samples.

This clonotype was picked up many times. The CDR3 loop is CASSNQGHSPLHF. In DNA form, the CDR3 reads TGTGCCAGTAGTAACCAGGGACATTCACCCCTCCACTTT. V gene TRBV19 combines with J gene TRBJ1-6, with D maybe TRBD1 (5 bases). This CDR3 is 13 amino acids long. Trimming pared 4 bases from V and 8 bases from J, leaving 9 bases between. Germline CDR1 LNHDA, CDR2 SQIVND (reference sequence).

CDR3 in amino acids: CASSSYSNTEAFF. The CDR3, as DNA: TGTGCCAGCAGCTCCTACTCAAACACTGAAGCTTTCTTT. V and J are TRBV7-2 and TRBJ1-1, with D unresolved. V lost 4 bases and J 2 bases, leaving 8 bases between the germline ends. The CDR3 contains 13 residues. CDR1 is SGHTA, CDR2 FQGNSA, per germline.

This clonotype was seen ten or more times. The rearrangement joins TRBV4-1 to TRBJ1-2; 8 bases match TRBD1. After removal of 3 bases from V and 10 bases from J, the junction contained 16 bases not matched to a gene. The germline gives CDR1 MGHRA, CDR2 YSYEKL. This CDR3 contains 16 residues. CDR3 DNA sequence: TGCGCCAGCAGCCATCCATGGACAGGGAAAAAGGGGCTCTACACCTTC. This codes for CASSHPWTGKKGLYTF.

The chain couples TRBV12-3 or TRBV12-4 to TRBJ1-1; D gene unclear. This CDR3 comprises 12 residues. V gave up 7 bases and J gave up 1 base, with 7 bases separating them. The CDR3 sequence is CASKQPNTEAFF. The CDR3 DNA sequence: TGTGCCAGCAAGCAACCGAACACTGAAGCTTTCTTT.

This clonotype was observed many times. This chain uses TRBV7-9 with TRBJ1-6, with TRBD1 matching over 7 bases. After removal of 7 bases from V and 7 bases from J, the junction contained 7 bases not matched to a gene. CDR3 length equals 14 residues. The germline gives CDR1 SEHNR, CDR2 FQNEAQ (reference sequence). CDR3 bases: TGTGCCAGCAACCTGGGACAGTTGAATTCACCCCTCCACTTT. Its translation: CASNLGQLNSPLHF.

This clonotype turned up a few times. The genes are TRBV6-5 and TRBJ2-6; D remains ambiguous. The CDR3 extends over 13 amino acids. The germline CDR1 and CDR2 sequences are MNHEY and SVGAGI. Between the trimmed V and J ends, which lost 5 bases and 2 bases, there was a span of 4 bases. CDR3 protein: CASSTTGANVLTF. In DNA form, the CDR3 reads TGTGCCAGCAGTACAACTGGGGCCAACGTCCTGACTTTC.

The chain recombines TRBV20-1 with TRBJ2-1, with 9 bases that match TRBD2. V was clipped by 5 bases and J by 0 bases; unmatched bases: 5. Germline values: CDR1 DFQATT, CDR2 SNEGSKA (reference sequence). The CDR3 is 15 residues long. The CDR3 DNA is TGCAGTGCTGCGAGCGGGGGGAGCTCCTACAATGAGCAGTTCTTC. It encodes CSAASGGSSYNEQFF.

This clonotype was detected only a few times. The rearrangement joins TRBV7-3 to TRBJ2-3, with unresolved D. The CDR3 is 15 residues long. Germline loops: CDR1 SGHTA, CDR2 FQGTGA. Trimming pared 6 bases from V and 4 bases from J, leaving 17 bases between. CDR3 sequence (DNA): TGTGCCAGCAGTAAAAGGAGTGGAGCCGCAGATACGCAGTATTTT. It is translated as CASSKRSGAADTQYF.